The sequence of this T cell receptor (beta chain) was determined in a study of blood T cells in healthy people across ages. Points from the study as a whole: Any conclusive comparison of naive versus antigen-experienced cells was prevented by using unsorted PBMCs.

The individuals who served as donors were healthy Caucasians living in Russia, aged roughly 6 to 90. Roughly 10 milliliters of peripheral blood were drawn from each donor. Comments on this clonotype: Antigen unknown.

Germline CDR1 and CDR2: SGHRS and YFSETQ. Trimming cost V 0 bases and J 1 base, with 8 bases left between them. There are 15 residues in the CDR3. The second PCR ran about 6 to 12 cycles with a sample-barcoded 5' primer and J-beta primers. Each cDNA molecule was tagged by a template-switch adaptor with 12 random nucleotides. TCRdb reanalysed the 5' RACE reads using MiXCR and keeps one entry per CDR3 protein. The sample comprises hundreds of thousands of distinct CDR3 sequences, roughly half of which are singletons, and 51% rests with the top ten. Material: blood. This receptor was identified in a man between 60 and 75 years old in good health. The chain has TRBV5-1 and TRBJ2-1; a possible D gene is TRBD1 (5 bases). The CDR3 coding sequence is TGCGCCAGCAGCTTGGAAGGGGAATCCTACAATGAGCAGTTCTTC. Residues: CASSLEGESYNEQFF.